This T cell receptor beta chain was captured by sequencing in a study of control samples from healthy donors and cancer patients. TCRdb's copy holds only in-frame clones and misses some; the assay was immunoSEQ multiplex PCR. This table has tens of thousands of clones, around 89% appearing once. Germline lookup yields CDR1 SGHRS and CDR2 YFSETQ. The CDR3 has 15 residues. Unmatched junction bases numbered 4, after V lost 3 bases and J lost 5 bases. The gene calls are TRBV5-1 and TRBJ2-3; 12 bases agree with TRBD2. Sequencing was performed on blood. This clonotype originated in a woman aged 70 to 79 in good health. In DNA, the CDR3 is TGCGCCAGCAGCTATTTGGGACTAGCGGGAGATACGCAGTATTTT. As protein: CASSYLGLAGDTQYF.